Below are 20 T cell receptor beta chains sequenced from a single sample in a study of blood T cell repertoires in COVID-19. Clones were sequenced by immunoSEQ multiplex PCR, and TCRdb holds only the in-frame ones, with some missing. This table holds tens of thousands of clones, roughly nine tenths found once. Source material: peripheral blood. The source of these receptors is a human donor in a cohort sampled during active COVID-19.

The chain carries TRBV5-6 and TRBJ1-6, with 9 bases fitting TRBD1. The germline V gene has CDR1 SGHDT and CDR2 YYEEEE. The trim removed 5 bases at V and 7 bases at J, leaving 7 bases unmatched. CDR3 length: 15 amino acids. The DNA of the CDR3 is TGTGCCAGCAGACTCGTAGGACAGGGGAATTCACCCCTCCACTTT. Its translation is CASRLVGQGNSPLHF.

The V gene is TRBV6-2 or TRBV6-3, the J gene TRBJ1-2, with D possibly TRBD1 on 6 matching bases. From germline, CDR1 is MNHEY and CDR2 SVGEGT. The CDR3 covers 15 residues. The V and J ends lost 6 bases and 3 bases respectively, with 17 bases between them. The CDR3 nucleotides read TGTGCCAGCAGCGACGCAGGGGCAGGGTACTATGGCTACACCTTC. Amino acid sequence: CASSDAGAGYYGYTF.

J is TRBJ2-7 and V is TRBV10-1; D is ambiguous. The germline gives CDR1 WNHNN, CDR2 SYGVQD (reference sequence). CDR3 length equals 12 residues. Trimming pared 3 bases from V and 6 bases from J, leaving 9 bases between. The CDR3: CASSDSYGEQYF. The CDR3 DNA follows: TGCGCCAGCAGTGATTCCTATGGCGAGCAGTACTTC.

The chain joins TRBV4-3 to TRBJ1-4; D is unresolved. CDR3 length equals 13 residues. V shed 0 bases and J shed 11 bases, with 10 bases lying between them. Germline loops: CDR1 LGHNA, CDR2 YSLEER. The CDR3 DNA sequence: TGCGCCAGCAGCCAAGATCGGAGGGAGAAACTGTTTTTT. Its translation is CASSQDRREKLFF.

The chain joins TRBV11-3 to TRBJ2-1; the D gene is possibly TRBD1 (7 bases). This CDR3 region has 15 residues. With 0 bases removed from V and 7 bases from J, the gap between germline ends came to 13 bases. Looked up from germline, CDR1 is SGHNT and CDR2 is YENEEA. CDR3 DNA sequence: TGTGCCAGCAGCTTAGATCAGGGGGGTGCGAATGAGCAGTTCTTC. The encoded protein is CASSLDQGGANEQFF. Using reference TRBV11-3 and TRBJ2-1 for the parts outside the CDR3, the full variable domain is EAGVVQSPRYKIIEKKQPVAFWCNPISGHNTLYWYLQNLGQGPELLIRYENEEAVDDSQLPKDRFSAERLKGVDSTLKIQPAELGDSAVYLCASSLDQGGANEQFFGPGTRLTVL.

The CDR3 is CAIRDGQGTYEQYF. Here the CDR3 DNA reads TGTGCCATCAGGGACGGACAGGGAACCTACGAGCAGTACTTC. This rearrangement joins TRBV10-3 to TRBJ2-7; 8 bases align to TRBD1. Germline CDR1 ENHRY, CDR2 SYGVKD. CDR3 size: 14 residues. V was clipped by 6 bases and J by 2 bases; unmatched bases: 6.

The V call is TRBV2, the J call TRBJ2-7; D is possibly TRBD1 (5 bases). The CDR3 contains 12 residues. With 5 bases removed from V and 3 bases from J, the gap between germline ends came to 8 bases. Germline V gives CDR1 SNHLY, CDR2 FYNNEI. This chain's CDR3 is CASSPRVYEQYF. For the CDR3, the DNA is TGTGCCAGCAGTCCCAGGGTCTACGAGCAGTACTTC.

The CDR3 here is CATSRDYDAGTNEKLFF. In DNA form, the CDR3 reads TGTGCCACCAGCAGAGATTATGACGCCGGGACTAATGAAAAACTGTTTTTT. The genes are TRBV15 and TRBJ1-4; D is undetermined. CDR1 and CDR2 from the germline V gene are LNHNV and YYDKDF (reference sequence). V lost 0 bases, J lost 2 bases, and 13 bases lay in between. The length of the CDR3 is 17 residues.

The chain couples TRBV5-4 to TRBJ1-1; D possibly corresponds to TRBD1 (6 bases). The CDR3 is 14 residues long. V gave up 5 bases and J gave up 5 bases, with 16 bases separating them. Per germline, CDR1 SGHNT and CDR2 YYREEE (reference sequence). The CDR3 DNA reads TGTGCCAGCAGACCATGGACAGACGGAACTGAAGCTTTCTTT. This translates into CASRPWTDGTEAFF.

V is TRBV9 and J is TRBJ1-3; D may be TRBD1 (6 bases). Germline V gives CDR1 SGDLS, CDR2 YYNGEE. V dropped 0 bases and J dropped 0 bases, with 10 bases sitting between them. The CDR3 extends over 16 amino acids. The chain's CDR3 is CASSVAGAPSGNTIYF. CDR3 nucleotides: TGTGCCAGCAGCGTAGCAGGGGCACCCTCTGGAAACACCATATATTTT.

The chain employs TRBV5-1 and TRBJ2-1; 8 bases line up with TRBD1. The V segment lost 7 bases and the J segment 10 bases; nucleotides outside the gene matches: 13. CDR3 length: 14 amino acids. Looked up from germline, CDR1 is SGHRS and CDR2 is YFSETQ. The CDR3 nucleotides are TGCGCCAGCGGGAGCCTCCAGGGGGCAGAAGAGCAGTTCTTC. It encodes CASGSLQGAEEQFF. Full variable domain (rest looked up from reference TRBV5-1 and TRBJ2-1): KAGVTQTPRYLIKTRGQQVTLSCSPISGHRSVSWYQQTPGQGLQFLFEYFSETQRNKGNFPGRFSGRQFSNSRSEMNVSTLELGDSALYLCASGSLQGAEEQFFGPGTRLTVL.

This chain links TRBV7-9 with TRBJ1-2; D is undetermined. Germline V gene lookup returns CDR1 SEHNR and CDR2 FQNEAQ (reference sequence). The V gene lost 0 bases and the J gene lost 6 bases, with 5 bases spanning the gap. CDR3 length equals 12 residues. CDR3 DNA sequence: TGTGCCAGCAGCTTAGCCCGTGATGGCTACACCTTC. Residues: CASSLARDGYTF.

The chain is built from TRBV18 and TRBJ1-1; maybe TRBD1 (5 bases). Germline assignment: CDR1 KGHSH and CDR2 LQKENI. CDR3 length equals 13 residues. Between the trimmed V and J ends, which lost 4 bases and 3 bases, there was a span of 9 bases. In DNA form, the CDR3 reads TGTGCCAGCTCACTCCGGGGGGACACTGAAGCTTTCTTT. It specifies CASSLRGDTEAFF.

This clone was seen just once. This chain connects TRBV9 to TRBJ1-1; TRBD1 might be the D (6 bases). The CDR3 runs to 15 residues. The V and J ends lost 1 base and 2 bases respectively, with 12 bases between them. The germline V gene encodes CDR1 SGDLS and CDR2 YYNGEE. For the CDR3, the DNA is TGTGCCAGCAGCGTATCCGGGACAACTAACACTGAAGCTTTCTTT. It encodes CASSVSGTTNTEAFF.

This rearrangement joins TRBV27 to TRBJ2-7; D is possibly TRBD2 (5 bases). Germline V lookup: CDR1 MNHEY, CDR2 SMNVEV (reference sequence). The CDR3 spans 15 residues. Trimming removed 6 bases from V and 2 bases from J, with 17 bases in between. The CDR3: CASSRLLETPYEQYF. CDR3 nucleotides: TGTGCCAGCAGCCGATTACTAGAAACCCCCTACGAGCAGTACTTC.

This clone was picked up a small number of times. The chain couples TRBV7-9 to TRBJ1-1; D is unclear. CDR1 and CDR2 from the germline V gene are SEHNR and FQNEAQ (reference sequence). The V and J ends lost 10 bases and 3 bases respectively, with 12 bases between them. The CDR3 sequence is 12 residues long. The CDR3 DNA sequence: TGTGCCACTCCCCCTTTCGACACTGAAGCTTTCTTT. Translated: CATPPFDTEAFF.

This sequence joins TRBV15 and TRBJ1-4; D not resolved. CDR1 is LNHNV and CDR2 is YYDKDF in the germline V gene (reference sequence). CDR3 length equals 13 residues. Trimming took off 1 base at V and 7 bases at J, with 7 bases between the two ends. The CDR3: CATSRGWLEKLFF. The CDR3 nucleotides read TGTGCCACCAGCAGAGGCTGGCTTGAAAAACTGTTTTTT.

This rearrangement joins TRBV7-2 to TRBJ1-5, with D perhaps TRBD1 (5 bases). Germline V gives CDR1 SGHTA, CDR2 FQGNSA. V was pared by 4 bases and J by 4 bases, with 17 bases between. The CDR3 length is 16 residues. CDR3 region: CASSSGGVRLNQPQHF. The CDR3 DNA reads as TGTGCCAGCAGCTCGGGGGGGGTGCGCCTGAATCAGCCCCAGCATTTT.

The chain joins TRBV6-5 to TRBJ1-1; no clear D. Trimming removed 0 bases at V and 3 bases at J, with 8 bases between. The CDR3 sequence is 14 residues long. Germline loops: CDR1 MNHEY, CDR2 SVGAGI. CDR3 bases: TGTGCCAGCAGTTACTCGAGGGTTTACACTGAAGCTTTCTTT. Residues: CASSYSRVYTEAFF.

The V and J genes are TRBV5-1 and TRBJ2-7, with D perhaps TRBD2 (6 bases). Trimming took 4 bases from V and 1 from J, leaving 15 bases between them. The CDR3 consists of 15 residues. Germline values: CDR1 SGHRS, CDR2 YFSETQ. The CDR3 spells CASSLEAGLSYEQYF. The CDR3 DNA is TGCGCCAGCAGCCTCGAAGCGGGCTTATCCTACGAGCAGTACTTC.